The TCR beta chain under discussion was sequenced for a study of monozygotic twins with inflammatory bowel disease. General study points: The study supported no single strong signal or clonotype linked to IBD.

This CDR3 spans 14 amino acids. Germline lookup yields CDR1 DFQATT and CDR2 SNEGSKA (reference sequence). Note on this clonotype: No antigen is known for it.

Someone took an approximately 2.3 ml blood sample from each of the donors. Each CDR3 protein gets one entry in TCRdb, which reprocessed the 5' RACE reads and gives no DNA. The sample spans under 150,000 distinct CDR3 sequences; the ten largest clones claim 2% to 2.5%. The specimen was blood. The chain has TRBV20-1 and TRBJ1-1; TCRdb proposes TRBD1, but this gene call is untestable without DNA. The source of this sequence is a human donor with ulcerative colitis or Crohn's disease, or a healthy co-twin of an affected twin (not recorded which). The CDR3 spells CSARGPGVNTEAFF.